The TCR beta chain described here comes from a study of blood T cell repertoires in COVID-19. Across the study: Researchers got acute and convalescent COVID-19 samples from the United States, Italy and Spain. T cells, B-cell-depleted T cells, or PBMCs supplied cDNA or gDNA.

In the original analysis: Cell counts per sample came from amplifying reference gene primers. Profiling relied on immunoSEQ multiplex PCR, and the TCRdb table lists in-frame clones only, not all of them. V, J and clone size are taken as reported in that table, and D and trimming were inferred from the DNA itself. Altogether about 120,000 clones are present, roughly nine tenths being singletons, with the ten largest covering under 35%. V was clipped by 10 bases and J by 0 bases, with 12 bases between them. The CDR3 is 14 amino acids. Germline V lookup: CDR1 SGHAT, CDR2 FQNNGV. The clonotype comes from a man aged 65-85 years with active or convalescent COVID-19. V gene TRBV11-2 combines with J gene TRBJ2-2; D may be TRBD1 (6 bases). The sample taken for sequencing was peripheral blood. CDR3 in amino acids: CAMNGQSNTGELFF. In nucleotides, the CDR3 is TGTGCCATGAACGGACAGTCGAACACCGGGGAGCTGTTTTTT.